The 3 T cell receptor beta chains in this list originate from one sample, sequenced in a study of intratumoral heterogeneity in liver cancer. TCRdb's copy holds only in-frame clones and misses some; the assay was immunoSEQ multiplex PCR. The sample comprises over 20,000 clones, approximately 70% of which are singletons, and 15% to 20% rests with the top ten. The source was tumor-adjacent normal tissue, collected before any cancer treatment. These receptors originate from a woman aged 70-85 years with hepatocellular carcinoma.

Only one count was recorded for this clone. The V gene is TRBV2, the J gene TRBJ1-5; D is perhaps TRBD1 (5 bases). The CDR3 covers 13 residues. The germline V and J ends were trimmed by 9 bases and 1 base, with 10 bases remaining between them. Germline V gene lookup returns CDR1 SNHLY and CDR2 FYNNEI. The CDR3 DNA reads TGTGCCAGTATCCGGGACAGCAATCAGCCCCAGCATTTT. Its protein product is CASIRDSNQPQHF.

This chain links TRBV5-4 with TRBJ2-7, with no clear D. Germline CDR1 reads SGHNT; CDR2 reads YYREEE (reference sequence). Between the trimmed V and J ends, which lost 0 bases and 6 bases, there was a span of 10 bases. The CDR3 totals 13 residues. The CDR3 sequence is CASSLDSPSEQYF. The CDR3 coding sequence is TGTGCCAGCAGCTTGGACAGCCCCTCCGAGCAGTACTTC.

The V gene is TRBV10-2, the J gene TRBJ2-1; 9 bases are shared with TRBD1. J was trimmed by 9 bases and V by 7 bases; bases with no gene match: 16. The CDR3 consists of 16 residues. Looked up from germline, CDR1 is WSHSY and CDR2 is SAAADI. The CDR3 DNA sequence: TGCGCCAGCACCACCACTACCGGGACAGGGTTCGGTGAGCAGTTCTTC. Translating gives CASTTTTGTGFGEQFF.